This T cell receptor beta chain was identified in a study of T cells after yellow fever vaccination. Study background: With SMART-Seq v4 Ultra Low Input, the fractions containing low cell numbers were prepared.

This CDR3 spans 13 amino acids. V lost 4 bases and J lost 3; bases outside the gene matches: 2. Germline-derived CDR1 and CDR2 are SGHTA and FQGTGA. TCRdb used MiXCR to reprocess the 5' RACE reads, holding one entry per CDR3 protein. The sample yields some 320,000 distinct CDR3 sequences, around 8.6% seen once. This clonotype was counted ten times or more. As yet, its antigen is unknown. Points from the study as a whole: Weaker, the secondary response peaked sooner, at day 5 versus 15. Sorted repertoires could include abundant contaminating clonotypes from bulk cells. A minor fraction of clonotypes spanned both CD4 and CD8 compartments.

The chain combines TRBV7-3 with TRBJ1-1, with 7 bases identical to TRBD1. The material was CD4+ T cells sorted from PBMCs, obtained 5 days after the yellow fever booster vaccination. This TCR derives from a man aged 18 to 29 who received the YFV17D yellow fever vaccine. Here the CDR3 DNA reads TGTGCCAGCAGCTCAGACAGGGACACTGAAGCTTTCTTT. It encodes CASSSDRDTEAFF.